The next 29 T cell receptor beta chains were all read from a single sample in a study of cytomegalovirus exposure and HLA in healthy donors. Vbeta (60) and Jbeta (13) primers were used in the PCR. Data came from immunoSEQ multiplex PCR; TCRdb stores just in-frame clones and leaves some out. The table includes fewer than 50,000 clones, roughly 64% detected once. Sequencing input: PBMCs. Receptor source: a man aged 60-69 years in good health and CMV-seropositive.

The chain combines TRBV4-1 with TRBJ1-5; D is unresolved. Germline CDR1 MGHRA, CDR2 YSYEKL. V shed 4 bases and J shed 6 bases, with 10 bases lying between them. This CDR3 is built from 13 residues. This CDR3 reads CASSLRLLQPQHF. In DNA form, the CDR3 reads TGCGCCAGCAGCCTAAGACTGCTTCAGCCCCAGCATTTT.

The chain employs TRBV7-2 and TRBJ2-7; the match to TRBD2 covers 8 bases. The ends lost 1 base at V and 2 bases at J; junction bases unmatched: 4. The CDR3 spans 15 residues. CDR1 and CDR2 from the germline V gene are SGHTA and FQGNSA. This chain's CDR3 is CASSLDVAGTYEQYF. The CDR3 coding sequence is TGTGCCAGCAGCTTAGATGTAGCGGGGACCTACGAGCAGTACTTC.

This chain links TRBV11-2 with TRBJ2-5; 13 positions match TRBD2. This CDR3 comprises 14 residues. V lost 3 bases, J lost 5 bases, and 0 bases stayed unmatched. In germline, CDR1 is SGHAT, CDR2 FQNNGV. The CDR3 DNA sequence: TGTGCCAGCAGCTTGGGACTAGCGGGGGAGACCCAGTACTTC. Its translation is CASSLGLAGETQYF.

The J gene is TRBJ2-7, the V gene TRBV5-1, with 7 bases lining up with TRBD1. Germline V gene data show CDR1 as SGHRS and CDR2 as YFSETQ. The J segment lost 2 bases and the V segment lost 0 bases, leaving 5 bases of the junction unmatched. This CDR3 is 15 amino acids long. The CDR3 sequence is CASSLAGRGTYEQYF. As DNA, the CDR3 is TGCGCCAGCAGCTTGGCGGGCAGGGGGACCTACGAGCAGTACTTC.

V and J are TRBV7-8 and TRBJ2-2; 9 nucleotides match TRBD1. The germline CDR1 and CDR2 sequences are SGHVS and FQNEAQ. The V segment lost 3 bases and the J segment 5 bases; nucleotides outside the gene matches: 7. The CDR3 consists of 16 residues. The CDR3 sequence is CASSFPRTGVTGELFF. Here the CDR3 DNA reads TGTGCCAGCAGCTTCCCCCGGACAGGGGTGACCGGGGAGCTGTTTTTT.

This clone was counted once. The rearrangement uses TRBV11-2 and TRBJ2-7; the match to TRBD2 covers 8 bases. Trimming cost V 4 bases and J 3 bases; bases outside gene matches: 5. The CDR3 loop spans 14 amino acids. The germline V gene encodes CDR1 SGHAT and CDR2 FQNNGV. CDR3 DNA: TGTGCCAGCAGCTCGATTACTAGCGGCTACGAGCAGTACTTC. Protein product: CASSSITSGYEQYF.

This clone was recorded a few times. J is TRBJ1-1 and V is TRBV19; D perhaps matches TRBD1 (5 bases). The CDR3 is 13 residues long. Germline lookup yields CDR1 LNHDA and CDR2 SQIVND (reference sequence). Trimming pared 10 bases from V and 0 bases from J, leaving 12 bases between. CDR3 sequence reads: CATGRGMNTEAFF. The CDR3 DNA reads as TGTGCCACCGGGCGGGGCATGAACACTGAAGCTTTCTTT.

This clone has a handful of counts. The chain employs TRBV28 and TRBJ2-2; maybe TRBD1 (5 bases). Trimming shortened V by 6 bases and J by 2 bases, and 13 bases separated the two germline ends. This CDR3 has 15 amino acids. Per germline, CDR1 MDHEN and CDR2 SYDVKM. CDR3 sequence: CASSPLGLNTGELFF. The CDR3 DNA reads TGTGCCAGCAGCCCTCTGGGGCTTAACACCGGGGAGCTGTTTTTT.

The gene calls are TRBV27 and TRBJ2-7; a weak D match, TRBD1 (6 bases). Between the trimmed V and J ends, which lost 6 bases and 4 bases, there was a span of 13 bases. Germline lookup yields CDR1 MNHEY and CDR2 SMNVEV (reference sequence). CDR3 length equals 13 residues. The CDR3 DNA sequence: TGTGCCAGCAGCCAGGGGTCCCCTTACGAGCAGTACTTC. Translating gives CASSQGSPYEQYF.

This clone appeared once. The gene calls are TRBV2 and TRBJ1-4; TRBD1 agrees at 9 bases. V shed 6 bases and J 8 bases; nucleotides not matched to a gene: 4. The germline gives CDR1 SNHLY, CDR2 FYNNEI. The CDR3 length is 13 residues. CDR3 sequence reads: CASSRDRDEKLFF. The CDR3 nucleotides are TGTGCCAGCAGCCGGGACAGGGACGAAAAACTGTTTTTT.

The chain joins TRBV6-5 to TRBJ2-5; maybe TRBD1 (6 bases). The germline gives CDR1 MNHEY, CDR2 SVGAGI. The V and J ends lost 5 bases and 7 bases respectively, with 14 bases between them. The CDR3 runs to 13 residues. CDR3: CASSIQGSGTQYF. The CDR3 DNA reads TGTGCCAGCAGTATCCAGGGGAGTGGGACCCAGTACTTC.

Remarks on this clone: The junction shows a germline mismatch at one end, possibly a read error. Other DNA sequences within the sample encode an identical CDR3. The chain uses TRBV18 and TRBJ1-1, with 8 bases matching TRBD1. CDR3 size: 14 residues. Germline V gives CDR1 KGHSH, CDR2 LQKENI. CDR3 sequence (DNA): TGCGCCAGCTCACCCACAGGGGGGGACACTGAAGCTTTCTTT. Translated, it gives CASSPTGGDTEAFF.

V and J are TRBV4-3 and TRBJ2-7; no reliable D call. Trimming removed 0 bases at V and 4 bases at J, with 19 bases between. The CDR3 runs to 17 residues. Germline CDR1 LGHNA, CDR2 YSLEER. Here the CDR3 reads CASSQDLEDFRHYEQYF. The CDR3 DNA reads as TGCGCCAGCAGCCAAGATCTAGAAGACTTTCGCCATTACGAGCAGTACTTC.

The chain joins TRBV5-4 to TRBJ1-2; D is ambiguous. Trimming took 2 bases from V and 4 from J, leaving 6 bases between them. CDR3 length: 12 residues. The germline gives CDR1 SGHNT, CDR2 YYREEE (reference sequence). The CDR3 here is CASSFVSYGYTF. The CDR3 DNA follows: TGTGCCAGCAGCTTTGTCAGCTATGGCTACACCTTC.

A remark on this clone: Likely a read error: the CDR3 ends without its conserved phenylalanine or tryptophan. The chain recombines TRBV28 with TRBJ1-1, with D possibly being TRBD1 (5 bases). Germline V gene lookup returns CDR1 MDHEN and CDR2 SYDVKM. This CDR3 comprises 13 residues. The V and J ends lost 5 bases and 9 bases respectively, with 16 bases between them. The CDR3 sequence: CASSRERGTKAFL. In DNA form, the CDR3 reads TGTGCCAGCAGTCGCGAACGGGGGACGAAAGCTTTCTTG.

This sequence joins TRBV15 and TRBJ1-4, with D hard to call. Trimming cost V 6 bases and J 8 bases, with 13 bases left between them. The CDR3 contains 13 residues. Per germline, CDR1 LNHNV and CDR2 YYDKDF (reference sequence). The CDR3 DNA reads TGTGCCACCAGAATGGACTTGAGCGAAAAACTGTTTTTT. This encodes CATRMDLSEKLFF.

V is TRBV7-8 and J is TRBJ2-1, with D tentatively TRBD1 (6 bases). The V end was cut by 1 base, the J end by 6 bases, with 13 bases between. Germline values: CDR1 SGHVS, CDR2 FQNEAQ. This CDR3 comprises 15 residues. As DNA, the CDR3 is TGTGCCAGCAGCTTAGATCAGGGGCCCCTCAATGAGCAGTTCTTC. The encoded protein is CASSLDQGPLNEQFF.

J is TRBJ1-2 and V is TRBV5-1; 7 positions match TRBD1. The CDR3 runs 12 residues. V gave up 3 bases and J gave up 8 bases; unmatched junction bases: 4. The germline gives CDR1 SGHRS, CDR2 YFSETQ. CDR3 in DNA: TGCGCCAGCAGCTGGACAGGAAGAGGCTACACCTTC. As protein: CASSWTGRGYTF. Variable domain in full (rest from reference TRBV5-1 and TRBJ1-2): KAGVTQTPRYLIKTRGQQVTLSCSPISGHRSVSWYQQTPGQGLQFLFEYFSETQRNKGNFPGRFSGRQFSNSRSEMNVSTLELGDSALYLCASSWTGRGYTFGSGTRLTVV.

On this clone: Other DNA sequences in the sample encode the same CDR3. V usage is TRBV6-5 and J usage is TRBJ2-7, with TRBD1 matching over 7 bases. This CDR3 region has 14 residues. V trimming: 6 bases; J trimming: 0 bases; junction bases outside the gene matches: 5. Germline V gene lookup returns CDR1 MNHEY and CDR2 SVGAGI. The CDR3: CASRPGTDSYEQYF. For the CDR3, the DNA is TGTGCCAGCAGGCCTGGGACAGACTCCTACGAGCAGTACTTC.

For the CDR3, the DNA is TGCAGCGCTAGGACAGGTACTTACAATGAGCAGTTCTTC. Its translation is CSARTGTYNEQFF. The V and J genes are TRBV29-1 and TRBJ2-1; 7 nucleotides agree with TRBD1. V gave up 7 bases and J gave up 4 bases; unmatched junction bases: 7. The CDR3 is 13 residues long. Germline CDR1 is SQVTM and CDR2 is ANQGSEA.

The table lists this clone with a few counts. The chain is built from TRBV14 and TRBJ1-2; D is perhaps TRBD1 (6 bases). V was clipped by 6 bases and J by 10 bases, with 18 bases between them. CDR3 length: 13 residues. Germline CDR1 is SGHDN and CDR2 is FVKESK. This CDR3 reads CASSRGSGVAYTF. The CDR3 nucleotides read TGTGCCAGCAGTCGTGGATCAGGGGTGGCCTACACCTTC. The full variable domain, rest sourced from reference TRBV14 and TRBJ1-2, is EAGVTQFPSHSVIEKGQTVTLRCDPISGHDNLYWYRRVMGKEIKFLLHFVKESKQDESGMPNNRFLAERTGGTYSTLKVQPAELEDSGVYFCASSRGSGVAYTFGSGTRLTVV.

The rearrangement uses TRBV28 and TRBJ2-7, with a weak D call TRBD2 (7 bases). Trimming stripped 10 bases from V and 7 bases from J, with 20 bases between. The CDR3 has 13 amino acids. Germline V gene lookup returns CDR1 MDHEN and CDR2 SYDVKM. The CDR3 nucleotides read TGTGCCACTACCTCGGCGGGGGCGTATGAGCAGTACTTC. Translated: CATTSAGAYEQYF.

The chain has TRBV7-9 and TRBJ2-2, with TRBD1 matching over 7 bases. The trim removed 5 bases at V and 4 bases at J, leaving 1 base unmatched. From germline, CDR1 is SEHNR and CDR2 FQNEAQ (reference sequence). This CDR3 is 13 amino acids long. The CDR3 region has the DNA TGTGCCAGCAGCGGGGACAGCACCGGGGAGCTGTTTTTT. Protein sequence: CASSGDSTGELFF.

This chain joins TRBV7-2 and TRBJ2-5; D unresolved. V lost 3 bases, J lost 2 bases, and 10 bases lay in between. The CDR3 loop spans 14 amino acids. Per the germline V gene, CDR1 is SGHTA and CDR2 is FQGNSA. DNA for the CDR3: TGTGCCAGCAGCTTTCTGCCCCTACAAGAGACCCAGTACTTC. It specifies CASSFLPLQETQYF.

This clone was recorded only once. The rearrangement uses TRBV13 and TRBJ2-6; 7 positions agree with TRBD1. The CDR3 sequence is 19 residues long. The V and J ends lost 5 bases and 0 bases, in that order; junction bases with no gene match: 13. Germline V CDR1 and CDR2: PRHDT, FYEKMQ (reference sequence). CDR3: CASSKTSWDRSSGANVLTF. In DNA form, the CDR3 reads TGTGCCAGCAGCAAAACCTCATGGGACAGAAGCTCTGGGGCCAACGTCCTGACTTTC.

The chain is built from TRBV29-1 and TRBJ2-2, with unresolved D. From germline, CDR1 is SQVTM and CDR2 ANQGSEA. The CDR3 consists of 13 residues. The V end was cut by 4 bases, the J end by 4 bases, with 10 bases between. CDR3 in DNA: TGCAGCGTTGGTGGAGACCCCACCGGGGAGCTGTTTTTT. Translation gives CSVGGDPTGELFF.

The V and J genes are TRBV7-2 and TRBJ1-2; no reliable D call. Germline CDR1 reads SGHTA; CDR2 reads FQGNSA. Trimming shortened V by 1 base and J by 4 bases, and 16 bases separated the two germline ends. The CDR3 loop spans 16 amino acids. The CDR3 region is CASSLVGGEETYGYTF. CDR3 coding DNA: TGTGCCAGCAGCTTAGTGGGCGGGGAGGAGACCTATGGCTACACCTTC.

The CDR3 protein is CASSLRDRHTDTQYF. Here the CDR3 DNA reads TGCGCCAGCAGCCTAAGGGACAGGCACACAGATACGCAGTATTTT. The chain combines TRBV5-1 with TRBJ2-3; 8 bases are a match to TRBD1. Germline V gives CDR1 SGHRS, CDR2 YFSETQ. V was clipped by 4 bases and J by 2 bases; unmatched bases: 6. The CDR3 covers 15 residues. Complete variable domain (other parts from reference TRBV5-1 and TRBJ2-3): KAGVTQTPRYLIKTRGQQVTLSCSPISGHRSVSWYQQTPGQGLQFLFEYFSETQRNKGNFPGRFSGRQFSNSRSEMNVSTLELGDSALYLCASSLRDRHTDTQYFGPGTRLTVL.

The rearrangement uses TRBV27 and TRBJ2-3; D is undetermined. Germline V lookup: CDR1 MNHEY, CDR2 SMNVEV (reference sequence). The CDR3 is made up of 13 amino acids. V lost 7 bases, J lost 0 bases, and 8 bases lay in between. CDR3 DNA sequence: TGTGCCAGCAAGGTGCGGAGCACAGATACGCAGTATTTT. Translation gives CASKVRSTDTQYF.